What follows is one T cell receptor beta chain and its context. Its antigen remains unknown. Germline trimming cut 2 bases from V and 0 bases from J; bases unmatched to any gene: 1. Germline CDR1 SGHRS, CDR2 YFSETQ. The CDR3 consists of 16 residues. The sequenced template was cDNA made from the entire isolated RNA. Measured with immunoSEQ multiplex PCR; TCRdb has only the in-frame clones, and not every one. Altogether roughly 150,000 clones are present, 6.5% to 8.5% being singletons, with the ten largest covering 0.5%. The record originates from a study of beta chain features in type 1 diabetes. For the study at large: Age, gender and cell yields were similar between patients and healthy donors. Cells sorted and examined across all samples totaled approximately 110 million. Study outcomes and limitations: Moderate yet significant TCRB CDR3 shortening was seen in Type 1 diabetes patients in all four CD4+ subsets. Type 1 diabetes patients showed fewer insertions and more deletions at VDJ junctions. Within the patient group, naive, central memory and Treg TCRB repertoires appeared more similar to each other than within healthy donors.

V usage is TRBV5-1 and J usage is TRBJ2-3; 12 positions match TRBD2. Sequences were obtained from central memory CD4+ T cells from blood. The source is a man in his late teens or twenties with type 1 diabetes. The CDR3, as DNA: TGCGCCAGCAGCTTCGGGACTAGCGGGAGCACAGATACGCAGTATTTT. Protein: CASSFGTSGSTDTQYF.